This entry lists 15 T cell receptor beta chains sequenced from one sample in a study of blood T cell repertoires in COVID-19. Repertoires were generated with immunoSEQ multiplex PCR, while TCRdb's copy carries only in-frame clones and drops some. The sample lists approximately 53,000 clones; 70% to 90% were seen once. Sequencing was performed on peripheral blood. Every receptor here comes from a human donor in a cohort sampled during active COVID-19.

The chain uses TRBV11-1 and TRBJ2-7; D may be TRBD2 (6 bases). The CDR3 totals 15 residues. V gave up 1 base and J gave up 3 bases, with 13 bases separating them. Germline V gives CDR1 SGHAT, CDR2 FQDESV (reference sequence). CDR3 bases: TGTGCCAGCAGCTTAGGGCGGGGATCGGGCTACGAGCAGTACTTC. It yields the protein CASSLGRGSGYEQYF.

The genes are TRBV5-4 and TRBJ1-3; D uncertain. The CDR3 contains 15 residues. Trimming took off 0 bases at V and 3 bases at J, with 10 bases between the two ends. Germline V gene lookup returns CDR1 SGHNT and CDR2 YYREEE (reference sequence). The CDR3 bases are TGTGCCAGCAGCTTGGGAGGGCTAGGTGGAAACACCATATATTTT. It codes for CASSLGGLGGNTIYF.

The chain recombines TRBV19 with TRBJ1-1; 9 nucleotides align to TRBD1. The germline V gene has CDR1 LNHDA and CDR2 SQIVND (reference sequence). The CDR3 is 13 residues long. With 4 bases clipped from V and 8 bases from J, the junction kept 5 bases outside the gene matches. The CDR3 region has the DNA TGTGCCAGTAGTAAAGGGGACAGGGTCGAAGCTTTCTTT. Amino acid sequence: CASSKGDRVEAFF.

The chain is built from TRBV28 and TRBJ1-3; D uncertain. Germline loops: CDR1 MDHEN, CDR2 SYDVKM. The ends were cut back, 2 bases at V and 4 bases at J, with 12 bases in the middle. This CDR3 has 15 residues. The CDR3 DNA is TGTGCCAGCAGTTTACCTCCCGTGTCCGGAAACACCATATATTTT. It is translated as CASSLPPVSGNTIYF.

The chain recombines TRBV23-1 with TRBJ2-2, with D possibly matching TRBD1 (5 bases). TRBV23-1 is an ORF, with its function uncertain. V dropped 0 bases and J dropped 1 base, with 33 bases sitting between them. This CDR3 is built from 24 residues. The CDR3 nucleotides are TGCGCCAGCAGTCAATCGGGGCGGCACTCCCCTTTTAGATCCCATTACCTGAACACCGGGGAGCTGTTTTTT. It translates to CASSQSGRHSPFRSHYLNTGELFF.

The CDR3 loop reads CASSWGGTDTQYF. The CDR3, as DNA: TGTGCCAGCAGCTGGGGGGGCACAGATACGCAGTATTTT. The J gene is TRBJ2-3, the V gene TRBV7-9, with D possibly being TRBD2 (6 bases). Trimming pared 4 bases from V and 1 base from J, leaving 6 bases between. The CDR3 extends over 13 amino acids. In germline, CDR1 is SEHNR, CDR2 FQNEAQ (reference sequence).

V gene TRBV5-5 combines with J gene TRBJ2-5, with D tentatively TRBD2 (6 bases). The CDR3 length is 15 residues. Germline V gene sequence: CDR1 SGHKS, CDR2 YYEKEE (reference sequence). Deletions cut 4 bases from V and 1 base from J, with 14 bases between. The CDR3 bases are TGTGCCAGCAGCCGATACCTCGGGGGCCAAGAGACCCAGTACTTC. Protein sequence: CASSRYLGGQETQYF.

The chain links TRBV19 to TRBJ1-2, with D perhaps TRBD1 (6 bases). The CDR3 sequence is 14 residues long. The germline gives CDR1 LNHDA, CDR2 SQIVND (reference sequence). Deletions cut 5 bases from V and 1 base from J, with 11 bases between. CDR3 nucleotide sequence: TGTGCCAGTAGTTCCGGACAGCATAACTATGGCTACACCTTC. Protein product: CASSSGQHNYGYTF.

The V gene is TRBV19, the J gene TRBJ2-3, with 12 bases that match TRBD1. The CDR3 loop spans 15 amino acids. In germline, CDR1 is LNHDA, CDR2 SQIVND (reference sequence). With 3 bases clipped from V and 4 bases from J, the junction kept 2 bases outside the gene matches. CDR3 amino acids: CASSMGTGGSDTQYF. In nucleotides, the CDR3 is TGTGCCAGTAGTATGGGGACAGGGGGCTCAGATACGCAGTATTTT.

This rearrangement joins TRBV12-2 to TRBJ2-1; the listed D gene, TRBD2, was not tested against the DNA. TRBV12-2 has pseudogene status. This CDR3 has 22 amino acids. CDR3 region: CASRFADMGLAGGQSSYNEQFF. In DNA, the CDR3 is TGTGCAAGTCGCTTCGCTGATATGGGACTAGCGGGGGGCCAAAGCTCCTACAATGAGCAGTTCTTC.

The genes are TRBV4-2 and TRBJ1-6; D is perhaps TRBD1 (5 bases). V was clipped by 0 bases and J by 10 bases, with 16 bases between them. Germline lookup yields CDR1 LGHNA and CDR2 YNFKEQ. There are 16 residues in the CDR3. CDR3 in amino acids: CASSQDRSQGGSPLHF. The CDR3 DNA follows: TGTGCCAGCAGCCAAGACAGGAGTCAGGGCGGCTCACCCCTCCACTTT.

J is TRBJ1-2 and V is TRBV2; D gene unclear. Trimming took 6 bases from V and 4 from J, leaving 12 bases between them. The CDR3 runs to 13 residues. Germline CDR1 is SNHLY and CDR2 is FYNNEI. The CDR3 sequence is CASRAGAIYGYTF. The DNA of the CDR3 is TGTGCCAGCAGAGCAGGTGCAATCTATGGCTACACCTTC. Supplemented by reference TRBV2 and TRBJ1-2, the full variable domain reads EPEVTQTPSHQVTQMGQEVILRCVPISNHLYFYWYRQILGQKVEFLVSFYNNEISEKSEIFDDQFSVERPDGSNFTLKIRSTKLEDSAMYFCASRAGAIYGYTFGSGTRLTVV.

V is TRBV7-2 and J is TRBJ2-1; 9 positions agree with TRBD2. The CDR3 extends over 15 amino acids. V was clipped by 0 bases and J by 7 bases; unmatched bases: 4. Germline V gene sequence: CDR1 SGHTA, CDR2 FQGNSA. The CDR3 region is CASSLARGGVNEQFF. In nucleotides, the CDR3 is TGTGCCAGCAGCTTAGCCCGCGGGGGGGTGAATGAGCAGTTCTTC.

The J gene is TRBJ1-1, the V gene TRBV7-3, with D possibly TRBD1 on 6 matching bases. This CDR3 contains 18 residues. V gave up 0 bases and J gave up 1 base, with 18 bases separating them. Germline CDR1 SGHTA, CDR2 FQGTGA. The DNA for the CDR3 is TGTGCCAGCAGCTTAACGGGGGCCCGGACATTAACGAACACTGAAGCTTTCTTT. Protein: CASSLTGARTLTNTEAFF.

The genes are TRBV4-1 and TRBJ2-2, with a tentative D call TRBD2 (5 bases). CDR3 length: 16 amino acids. CDR1 is MGHRA, CDR2 YSYEKL, per germline. With 4 bases removed from V and 3 bases from J, the gap between germline ends came to 15 bases. CDR3 bases: TGCGCCAGCAGCCCCCAGCGGCTAAGTGACACCGGGGAGCTGTTTTTT. Translating gives CASSPQRLSDTGELFF.